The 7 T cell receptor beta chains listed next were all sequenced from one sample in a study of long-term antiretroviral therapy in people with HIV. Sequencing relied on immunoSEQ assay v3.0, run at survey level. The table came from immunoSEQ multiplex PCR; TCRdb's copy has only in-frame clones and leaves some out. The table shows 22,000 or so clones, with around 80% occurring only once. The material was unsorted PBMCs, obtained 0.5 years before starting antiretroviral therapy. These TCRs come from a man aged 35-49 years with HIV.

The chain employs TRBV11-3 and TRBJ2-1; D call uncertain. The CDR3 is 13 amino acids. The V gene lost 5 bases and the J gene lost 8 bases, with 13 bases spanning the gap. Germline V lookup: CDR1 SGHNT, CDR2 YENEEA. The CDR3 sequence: CASSRSGKDEQFF. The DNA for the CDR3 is TGTGCCAGCAGCCGATCTGGGAAGGATGAGCAGTTCTTC.

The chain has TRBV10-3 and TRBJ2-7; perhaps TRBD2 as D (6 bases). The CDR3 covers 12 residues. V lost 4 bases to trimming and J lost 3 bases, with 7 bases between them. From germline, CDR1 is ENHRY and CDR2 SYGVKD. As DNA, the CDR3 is TGTGCCATCAGTGGGGGGGACTACGAGCAGTACTTC. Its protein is CAISGGDYEQYF.

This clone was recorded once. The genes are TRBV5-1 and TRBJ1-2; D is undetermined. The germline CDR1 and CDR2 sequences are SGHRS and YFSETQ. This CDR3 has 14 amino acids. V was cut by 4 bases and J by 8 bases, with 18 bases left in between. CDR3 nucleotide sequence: TGCGCCAGCAGCATTTTGGGATCCGAGGCGGGCTACACCTTC. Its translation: CASSILGSEAGYTF.

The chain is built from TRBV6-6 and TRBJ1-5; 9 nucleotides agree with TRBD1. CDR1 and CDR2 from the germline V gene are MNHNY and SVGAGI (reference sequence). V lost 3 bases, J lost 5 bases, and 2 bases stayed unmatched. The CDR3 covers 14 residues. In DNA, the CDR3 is TGTGCCAGCAGTTATGGACAGGGGTATCAGCCCCAGCATTTT. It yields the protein CASSYGQGYQPQHF.

The CDR3 DNA sequence: TGTGCCAGCAGCTTGTATAACAGTCCGGTGGAGACCCAGTACTTC. Amino acids: CASSLYNSPVETQYF. This sequence joins TRBV5-6 and TRBJ2-5, with D uncertain. CDR1 SGHDT and CDR2 YYEEEE come from the germline V gene. V lost 1 base to trimming and J lost 5 bases, with 15 bases between them. The CDR3 contains 15 residues. Full variable domain (rest looked up from reference TRBV5-6 and TRBJ2-5): DAGVTQSPTHLIKTRGQQVTLRCSPKSGHDTVSWYQQALGQGPQFIFQYYEEEERQRGNFPDRFSGHQFPNYSSELNVNALLLGDSALYLCASSLYNSPVETQYFGPGTRLLVL.

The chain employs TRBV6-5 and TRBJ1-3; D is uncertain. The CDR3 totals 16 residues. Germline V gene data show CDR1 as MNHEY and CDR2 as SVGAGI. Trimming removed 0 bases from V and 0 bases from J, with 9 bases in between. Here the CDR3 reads CASSYSFTVSGNTIYF. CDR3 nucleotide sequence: TGTGCCAGCAGTTACTCGTTTACAGTCTCTGGAAACACCATATATTTT.

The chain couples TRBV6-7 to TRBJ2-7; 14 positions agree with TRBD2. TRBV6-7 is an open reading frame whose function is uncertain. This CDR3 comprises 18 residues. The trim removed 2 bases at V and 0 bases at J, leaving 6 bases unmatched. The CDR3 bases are TGTGCCAGCAGTTACGGGACTAGCGGGGGCCTAAGCTCCTACGAGCAGTACTTC. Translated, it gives CASSYGTSGGLSSYEQYF.